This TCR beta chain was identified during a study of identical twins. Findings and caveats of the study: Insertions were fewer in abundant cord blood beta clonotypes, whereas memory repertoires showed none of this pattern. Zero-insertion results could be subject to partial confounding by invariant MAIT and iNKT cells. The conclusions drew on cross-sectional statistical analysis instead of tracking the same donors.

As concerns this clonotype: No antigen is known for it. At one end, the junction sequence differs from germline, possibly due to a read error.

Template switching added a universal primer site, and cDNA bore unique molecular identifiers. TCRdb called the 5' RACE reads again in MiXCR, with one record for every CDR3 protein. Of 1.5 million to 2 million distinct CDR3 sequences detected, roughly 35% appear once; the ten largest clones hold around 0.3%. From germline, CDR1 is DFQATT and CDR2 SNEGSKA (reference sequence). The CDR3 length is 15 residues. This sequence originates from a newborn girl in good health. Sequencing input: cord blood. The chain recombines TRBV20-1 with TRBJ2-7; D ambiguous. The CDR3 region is CSARDVRFSSYERYF. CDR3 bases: TGCAGTGCTAGAGATGTGCGGTTTAGCTCCTACGAGCGGTACTTC.